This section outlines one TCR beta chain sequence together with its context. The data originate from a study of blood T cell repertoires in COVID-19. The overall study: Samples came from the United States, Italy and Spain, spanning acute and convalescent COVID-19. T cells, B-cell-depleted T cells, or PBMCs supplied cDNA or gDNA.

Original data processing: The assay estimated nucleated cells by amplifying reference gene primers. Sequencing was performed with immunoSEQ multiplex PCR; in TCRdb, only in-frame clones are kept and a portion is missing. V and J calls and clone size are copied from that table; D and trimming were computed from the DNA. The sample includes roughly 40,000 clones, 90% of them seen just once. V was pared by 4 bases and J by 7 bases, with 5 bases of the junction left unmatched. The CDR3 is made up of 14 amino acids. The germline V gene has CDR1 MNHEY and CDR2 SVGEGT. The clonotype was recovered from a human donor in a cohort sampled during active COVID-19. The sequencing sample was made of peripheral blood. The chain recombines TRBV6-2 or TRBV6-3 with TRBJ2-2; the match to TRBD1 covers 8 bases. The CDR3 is CASSWTGNFGELFF. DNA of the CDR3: TGTGCCAGCAGTTGGACAGGGAACTTCGGGGAGCTGTTTTTT.